This is a list of T cell receptor beta chains from one sample in a study of tumor T cells in aggressive B-cell lymphoma. TCRdb keeps only in-frame clones here, not all; method: immunoSEQ multiplex PCR. Counted here are over 2,500 clones, roughly 85% occurring once; the ten biggest clones make up around 15%. The material sequenced was tumor tissue. These receptors originate from an adult with diffuse large B cell lymphoma. Some clones in this sample may be carry-over from other donors' samples. CDR3s include the opening cysteine and the closing phenylalanine or tryptophan. Each record gives: V gene, D gene, clone size, J gene, CDR3 DNA, CDR3 protein. A D gene is named only where the DNA matches it firmly. A clone size is listed for some rows: how often the clone was seen (once, few, many), or a class if it is expanded.

>TRBV28|.|.|TRBJ1-1
TGTGCCAGCAGTTTATGGGCCAGGGGAAGGAACACTGAAGCTTTCTTT
CASSLWARGRNTEAFF
>TRBV2|.|.|TRBJ2-1
TGTGCCAGCAGTGAGCTTTCGGGTGCGGGCAATGAGCAGTTCTTC
CASSELSGAGNEQFF
>TRBV7-2|.|once|TRBJ1-1
TGTGCTAGCAGCTTAGCGGCACAGGACCCGAACACTGAAGCTTTCTTT
CASSLAAQDPNTEAFF
>TRBV7-9|.|once|TRBJ2-7
TGTGCCAGCAGCCCCAGTGGGGCCCCCGGCGAGCAGTACTTC
CASSPSGAPGEQYF
>TRBV7-9|TRBD2|.|TRBJ2-2
TGTGCCAGCAGGGATGGGACTAGCGGGAGAGGCGGGGAGCTGTTTTTT
CASRDGTSGRGGELFF
>TRBV7-9|.|.|TRBJ2-6
TGTGCCAGCAGCGGCGGGCAGAGCTCTGGGGCCAACGTCCTGACTTTC
CASSGGQSSGANVLTF
>TRBV5-8|.|.|TRBJ1-1
TGTGCCAGCAGCTTCGGCAGGGAATATACTGAAGCTTTCTTT
CASSFGREYTEAFF
>TRBV6-5|.|.|TRBJ2-5
TGTGCCAGCAGTTACTCGCACTACCAAGAGACCCAGTACTTC
CASSYSHYQETQYF
>TRBV7-9|.|.|TRBJ1-5
TGTGCCAGCAGCTTAGCGCTTTATGGCAGCGGAAGAGAACAGCCCCAGCATTTT
CASSLALYGSGREQPQHF
>TRBV28|.|.|TRBJ2-3
TGTGCCAGCAGTTCTAGTAGAGATACGCAGTATTTT
CASSSSRDTQYF
>TRBV19|.|.|TRBJ1-5
TGTGCCAGTAGTATTGAGGGAGGGGTTCAGCCCCAGCATTTT
CASSIEGGVQPQHF
>TRBV10-3|TRBD1|.|TRBJ1-1
TGTGCCATCAGCCATTCTCTAGGACAGGGTATGAACACTGAAGCTTTCTTT
CAISHSLGQGMNTEAFF
>TRBV29-1|TRBD2|.|TRBJ2-3
TGCAGCGTCGATCGGGGGACTAGCGGAGATACGCAGTATTTT
CSVDRGTSGDTQYF
>TRBV6-6|.|.|TRBJ1-1
TGTGCCAGCAGTCTGAGGCAGGGAACTGAAGCTTTCTTT
CASSLRQGTEAFF
>TRBV19|TRBD1|once|TRBJ2-1
TGTGCCAGTAGGCAGGGACAGGGGTCATACAATGAGCAGTTCTTC
CASRQGQGSYNEQFF
>TRBV6-6|.|.|TRBJ1-4
TGTGCCAGCAGTTTAACACAGGGTGGGGAAAAACTGTTTTTT
CASSLTQGGEKLFF
>TRBV6-5|.|.|TRBJ1-2
TGTGCCAGCAGTTCTACAGCCTCCTATGGCTACACCTTC
CASSSTASYGYTF
>TRBV5-8|TRBD1|.|TRBJ1-5
TGTGCCAGCAGCCGGACAGGGGTTCTTAGCAATCAGCCCCAGCATTTT
CASSRTGVLSNQPQHF
>TRBV11-2|.|.|TRBJ2-1
TGTGCCAGCAGCTTTTTCGGGGAATACAATGAGCAGTTCTTC
CASSFFGEYNEQFF
>TRBV2|TRBD1|.|TRBJ2-7
TGTGCCAGCAGTGAAGGGACAGGGGCCTACGAGCAGTACTTC
CASSEGTGAYEQYF
>TRBV5-1|.|.|TRBJ1-6
TGCGCCAGCAGCACGGAGGCGTTGGGAAATTCACCCCTCCACTTT
CASSTEALGNSPLHF
>TRBV7-2|TRBD2|.|TRBJ2-7
TGTGCCAGCAGCTTTTGGACTAGCGCCAACGAGCAGTACTTC
CASSFWTSANEQYF
>TRBV19|.|.|TRBJ2-2
TGTGCCAGTAGCCGTCGGAGGGTTTCTCTGGCCGGGGAGCTGTTTTTT
CASSRRRVSLAGELFF
>TRBV4-1|.|.|TRBJ1-1
TGCGCCAGCAGCCAAGATAGGAGGGCGGCAGAGAGACTGAACACTGAAGCTTTCTTT
CASSQDRRAAERLNTEAFF
>TRBV5-8|TRBD2|.|TRBJ2-3
TGTGCCAGCAGCTCCCTAGCGGGAGTTGGGGGAGATACGCAGTATTTT
CASSSLAGVGGDTQYF
>TRBV18|TRBD1|.|TRBJ1-3
TGTGCCAGCTCTCCCGAGACAGGGGCCGGAAACACCATATATTTT
CASSPETGAGNTIYF
>TRBV10-3|.|few|TRBJ1-4
TGTGCCATCAGTGAGTCGTGGGAGGCGGAAAAACTGTTTTTT
CAISESWEAEKLFF
>TRBV28|TRBD2|.|TRBJ2-1
TGTGCCAGCAGTTTATCACGGACTAGCGGATACAATGAGCAGTTCTTC
CASSLSRTSGYNEQFF
>TRBV9|TRBD2|.|TRBJ2-3
TGTGCCAGCAGCCTAGGGGCGGGAGGGGAAACAGATACGCAGTATTTT
CASSLGAGGETDTQYF
>TRBV28|.|.|TRBJ2-7
TGTGCCAGCAGTTTATCGTTATACGGGGTCTACGAGCAGTACTTC
CASSLSLYGVYEQYF
>TRBV19|.|once|TRBJ1-1
TGTGCCAGTAGCAAGTTGGACAGAATGACTGTCTTT
CASSKLDRMTVF
>TRBV18|.|once|TRBJ2-2
TGTGCCAGCTCACCGGGGCGGTACACCGGGGAGCTGTTTTTT
CASSPGRYTGELFF
>TRBV28|.|.|TRBJ2-1
TGTGCCAGCAGTTCCCCCTGGACTAAAGGAGTGTACAATGAGCAGTTCTTC
CASSSPWTKGVYNEQFF
>TRBV11-2|TRBD1|.|TRBJ2-7
TGTGCCAGCAGCGAATGGACAGGGTCCTACGAGCAGTACTTC
CASSEWTGSYEQYF
>TRBV7-9|.|.|TRBJ2-4
TGTGCCAGCAGCTCCTCGGGCAGGGTGGCCAAAAACATTCAGTACTTC
CASSSSGRVAKNIQYF
>TRBV5-1|.|.|TRBJ1-1
TGCGCCAGCAGCCCACGAACGGTGAACACTGAAGCTTTCTTT
CASSPRTVNTEAFF
>TRBV6-5|.|few|TRBJ1-1
TGTGCCAGCATTGAAAGAGGGCGCACTGAAGCTTTCTTT
CASIERGRTEAFF